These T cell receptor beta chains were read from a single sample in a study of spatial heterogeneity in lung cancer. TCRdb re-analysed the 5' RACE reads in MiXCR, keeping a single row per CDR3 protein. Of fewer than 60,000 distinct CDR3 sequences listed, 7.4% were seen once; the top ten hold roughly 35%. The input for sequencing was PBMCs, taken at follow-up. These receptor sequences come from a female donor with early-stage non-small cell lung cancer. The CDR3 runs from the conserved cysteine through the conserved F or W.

CASSKGRLNTEAFF,TRBV7-9,14
CASSWPGSGNTEAFF,TRBV6-2/TRBV6-3,15
CASHRDSLQYF,TRBV28,11
CASSPQRDTQYF,TRBV5-1,12
CASKLGQGKSNQPQHF,TRBV19,16
CAISWTSGGEETQYF,TRBV10-3,15
CASSLDGTLGGYTF,TRBV5-1,14
CASSQDSILRTEHGYTF,TRBV4-1,17
CASSFGQGARVTGELFF,TRBV3-1,17
CSAREGNYNEQFF,TRBV20-1,13
CASSLDDQPQHF,TRBV7-9,12
CASSLTSGQYEQYF,TRBV4-3,14
CASSLDRGSSSPYGYTF,TRBV7-2,17
CASEQGHRETQYF,TRBV5-1,13
CASSGLAYNEQFF,TRBV2,13
CSAIRGGGATTQYF,TRBV20-1,14
CASNPGLAGPPDTQYF,TRBV27,16
CASSDPGGTSYEQYF,TRBV6-4,15
CASRGLAGASSYNEQFF,TRBV6-6,17
CASRPTGLGGEQYF,TRBV6-2/TRBV6-3,14
CASRNREAFF,TRBV28,10
CASSQEASGGPVQSF,TRBV4-1,15
CASSGPGGHYEQYF,TRBV6-1,14
CASKEHATNEKLFF,TRBV7-2,14
CASSRPDTYEQYF,TRBV18,13
CASSQSQEQYF,TRBV3-1,11
CSARDRRFGEYGYTF,TRBV20-1,15
CASSLGQTQETQYF,TRBV7-2,14
CASSQGRERIPLRDTQYF,TRBV4-1,18
CASREPQRGDTQYF,TRBV2,14
CASSFRGRSAYEQYF,TRBV27,15
CASSQGITTDTQYF,TRBV3-1,14
CASSSPNGRGDYGYTF,TRBV12-3/TRBV12-4,16
CASSDSYQPQHF,TRBV10-2,12
CASSKPGLARPADTQYF,TRBV11-1,17
CASRFTQGAGEQYF,TRBV5-1,14
CASRDRDSPLHF,TRBV7-9,12
CASSSRLAGGGETQYF,TRBV12-3/TRBV12-4,16
CASSPTTDLAYEQYF,TRBV11-2,15
CARSGLAVYEQYF,TRBV2,13
CASTPQDREYF,TRBV25-1,11
CSATGTGANVLTF,TRBV29-1,13
CASSRAHNQPQHF,TRBV19,13
CASSYPGQGSGELFF,TRBV6-5,15
CSARDRQVENYGYTF,TRBV20-1,15
CASSLDQSSSVGAKNIQYF,TRBV5-1,19
CASSLGVAGSSYNEQFF,TRBV11-3,17
CASSLTGADTQYF,TRBV5-1,13
CASSLDSGNTIYF,TRBV28,13
CASSLIRTQYF,TRBV7-2,11
CASGRGVVDNSPLHF,TRBV12-5,15
CASSERPNYGYTF,TRBV19,13
CASSLSPGTGANTEAFF,TRBV4-1,17
CASREGGNSGNTIYF,TRBV6-5,15
CASSQLGTSGDYTQYF,TRBV12-3/TRBV12-4,16